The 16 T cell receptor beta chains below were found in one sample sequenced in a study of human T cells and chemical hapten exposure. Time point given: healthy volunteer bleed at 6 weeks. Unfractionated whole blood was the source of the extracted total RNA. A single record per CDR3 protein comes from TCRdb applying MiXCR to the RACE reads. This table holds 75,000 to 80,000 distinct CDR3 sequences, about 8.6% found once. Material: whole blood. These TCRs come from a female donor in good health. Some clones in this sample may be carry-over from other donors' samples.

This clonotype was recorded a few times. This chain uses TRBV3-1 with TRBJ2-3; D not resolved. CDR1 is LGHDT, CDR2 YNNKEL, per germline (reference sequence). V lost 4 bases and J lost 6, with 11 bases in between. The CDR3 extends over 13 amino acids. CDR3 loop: CASSPTVSDTQYF. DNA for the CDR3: TGTGCCAGCAGCCCAACGGTTAGCGATACGCAGTATTTT.

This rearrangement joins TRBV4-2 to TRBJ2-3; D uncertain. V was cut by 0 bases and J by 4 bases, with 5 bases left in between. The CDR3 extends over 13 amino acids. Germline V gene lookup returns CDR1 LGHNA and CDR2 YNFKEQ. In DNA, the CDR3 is TGTGCCAGCAGCCAAGATTACCCAGATACGCAGTATTTT. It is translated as CASSQDYPDTQYF.

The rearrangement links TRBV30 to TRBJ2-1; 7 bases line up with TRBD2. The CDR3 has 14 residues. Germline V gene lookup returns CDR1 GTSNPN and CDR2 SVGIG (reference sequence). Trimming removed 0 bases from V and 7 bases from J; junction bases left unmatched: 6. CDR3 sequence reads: CAWSVGVGGNEQFF. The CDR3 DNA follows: TGTGCCTGGAGTGTAGGAGTCGGGGGGAATGAGCAGTTCTTC.

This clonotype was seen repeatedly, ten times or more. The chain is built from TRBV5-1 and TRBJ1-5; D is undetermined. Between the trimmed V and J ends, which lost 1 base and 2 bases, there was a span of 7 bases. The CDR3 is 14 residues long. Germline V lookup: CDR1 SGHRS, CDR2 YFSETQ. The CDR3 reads CASSLMDGNQPQHF. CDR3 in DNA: TGCGCCAGCAGCTTGATGGACGGCAATCAGCCCCAGCATTTT.

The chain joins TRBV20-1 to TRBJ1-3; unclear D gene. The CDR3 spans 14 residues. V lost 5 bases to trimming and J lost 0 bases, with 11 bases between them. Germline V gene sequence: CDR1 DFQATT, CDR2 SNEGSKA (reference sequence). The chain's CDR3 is CSAVARTSGNTIYF. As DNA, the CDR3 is TGCAGTGCTGTGGCCCGGACCTCTGGAAACACCATATATTTT.

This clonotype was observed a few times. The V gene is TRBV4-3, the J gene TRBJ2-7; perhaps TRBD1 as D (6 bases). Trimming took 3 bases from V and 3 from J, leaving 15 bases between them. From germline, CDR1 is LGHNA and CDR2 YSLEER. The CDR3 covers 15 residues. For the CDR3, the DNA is TGCGCCAGCAGCCAGGGCCACAGGGTAGACTACGAGCAGTACTTC. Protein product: CASSQGHRVDYEQYF.

DNA of the CDR3: TGTGCCAGCAGTGGACGTACAGGCGGACACTATGGCTACACCTTC. Protein sequence: CASSGRTGGHYGYTF. The chain uses TRBV2 and TRBJ1-2, with D perhaps matching TRBD1 (5 bases). Trimming left V 4 bases short and J 3 bases short, with 15 bases between. The CDR3 spans 15 residues. Germline V gene lookup returns CDR1 SNHLY and CDR2 FYNNEI.

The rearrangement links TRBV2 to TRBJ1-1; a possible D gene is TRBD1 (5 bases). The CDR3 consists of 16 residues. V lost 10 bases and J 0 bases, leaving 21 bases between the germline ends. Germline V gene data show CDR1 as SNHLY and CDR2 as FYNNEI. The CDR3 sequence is CANQGIDVTMNTEAFF. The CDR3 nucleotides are TGTGCCAACCAGGGAATAGATGTTACGATGAACACTGAAGCTTTCTTT.

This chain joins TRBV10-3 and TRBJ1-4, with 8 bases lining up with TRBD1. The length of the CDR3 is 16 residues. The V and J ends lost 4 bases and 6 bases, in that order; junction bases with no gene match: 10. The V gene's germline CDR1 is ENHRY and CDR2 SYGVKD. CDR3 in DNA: TGTGCCATCAGTGCACAAGGACAGGGAGGGGATGAAAAACTGTTTTTT. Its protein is CAISAQGQGGDEKLFF.

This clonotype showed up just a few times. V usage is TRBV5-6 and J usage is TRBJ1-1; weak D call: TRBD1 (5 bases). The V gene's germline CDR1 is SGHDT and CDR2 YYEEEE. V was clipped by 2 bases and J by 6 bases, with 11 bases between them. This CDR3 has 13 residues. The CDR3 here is CASSLVQGPEAFF. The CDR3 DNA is TGTGCCAGCAGCTTAGTGCAGGGTCCTGAAGCTTTCTTT.

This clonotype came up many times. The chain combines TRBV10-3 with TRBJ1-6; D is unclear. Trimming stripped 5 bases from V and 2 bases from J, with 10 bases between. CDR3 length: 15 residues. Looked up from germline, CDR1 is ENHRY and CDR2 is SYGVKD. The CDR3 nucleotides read TGTGCCATCAGTCCCTCGGGCGCCTATAATTCACCCCTCCACTTT. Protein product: CAISPSGAYNSPLHF.

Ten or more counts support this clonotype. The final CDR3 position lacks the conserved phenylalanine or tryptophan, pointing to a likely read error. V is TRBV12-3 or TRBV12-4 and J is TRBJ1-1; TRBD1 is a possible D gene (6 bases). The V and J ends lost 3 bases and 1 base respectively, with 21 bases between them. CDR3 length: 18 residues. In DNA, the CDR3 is TGTGCCAGCAGTTTCGATGCATTCCGGACAGACTCGAACACTGAAGCTTTCCTT. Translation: CASSFDAFRTDSNTEAFL.

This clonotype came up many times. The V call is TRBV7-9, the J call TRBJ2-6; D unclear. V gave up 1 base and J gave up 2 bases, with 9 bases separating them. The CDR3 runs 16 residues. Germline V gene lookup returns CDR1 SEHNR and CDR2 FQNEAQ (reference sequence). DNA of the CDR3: TGTGCCAGCAGCTTAGGGGTTTCGGCTGGGGCCAACGTCCTGACTTTC. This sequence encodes CASSLGVSAGANVLTF.

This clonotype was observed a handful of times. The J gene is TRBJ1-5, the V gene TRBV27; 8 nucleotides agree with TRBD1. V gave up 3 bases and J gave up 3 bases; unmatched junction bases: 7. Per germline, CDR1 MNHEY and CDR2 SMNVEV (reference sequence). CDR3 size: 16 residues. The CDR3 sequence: CASSFQGAPLNQPQHF. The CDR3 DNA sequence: TGTGCCAGCAGTTTCCAGGGGGCACCCCTCAATCAGCCCCAGCATTTT.

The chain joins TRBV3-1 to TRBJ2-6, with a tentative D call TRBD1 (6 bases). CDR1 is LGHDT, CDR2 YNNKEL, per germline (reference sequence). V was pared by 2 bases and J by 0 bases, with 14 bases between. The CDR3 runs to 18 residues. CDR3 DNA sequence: TGTGCCAGCAGCCAACCGGGACACGGCTACTCTGGGGCCAACGTCCTGACTTTC. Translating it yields CASSQPGHGYSGANVLTF. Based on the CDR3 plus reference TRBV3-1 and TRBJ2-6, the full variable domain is DTAVSQTPKYLVTQMGNDKSIKCEQNLGHDTMYWYKQDSKKFLKIMFSYNNKELIINETVPNRFSPKSPDKAHLNLHINSLELGDSAVYFCASSQPGHGYSGANVLTFGAGSRLTVL.

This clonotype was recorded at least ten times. The CDR3 nucleotides read TGTGCCAGCAGTTTAACGGAGTTGAACACTGAAGCTTTCTTT. Translating gives CASSLTELNTEAFF. This rearrangement joins TRBV27 to TRBJ1-1; unclear D gene. The CDR3 runs to 14 residues. Trimming removed 2 bases at V and 0 bases at J, with 7 bases between. CDR1 MNHEY and CDR2 SMNVEV come from the germline V gene (reference sequence).